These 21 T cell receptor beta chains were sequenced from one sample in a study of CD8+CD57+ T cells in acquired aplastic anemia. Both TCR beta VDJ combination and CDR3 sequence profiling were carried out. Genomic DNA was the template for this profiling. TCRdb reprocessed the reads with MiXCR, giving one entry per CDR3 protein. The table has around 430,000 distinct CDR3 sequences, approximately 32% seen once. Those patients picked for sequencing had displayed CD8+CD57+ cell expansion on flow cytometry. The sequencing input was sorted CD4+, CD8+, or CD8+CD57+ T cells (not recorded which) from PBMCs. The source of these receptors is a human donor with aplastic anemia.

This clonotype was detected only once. The CDR3 DNA is TGTGCCACCAGCAGCTGGACAGGGGATGCCTACGAGCAGTACTTC. It specifies CATSSWTGDAYEQYF. The chain couples TRBV15 to TRBJ2-7; 9 nucleotides align to TRBD1. The CDR3 covers 15 residues. Germline CDR1 LNHNV, CDR2 YYDKDF (reference sequence). Losses at the gene ends were 3 bases for V and 2 bases for J; bases not matched to a gene: 5.

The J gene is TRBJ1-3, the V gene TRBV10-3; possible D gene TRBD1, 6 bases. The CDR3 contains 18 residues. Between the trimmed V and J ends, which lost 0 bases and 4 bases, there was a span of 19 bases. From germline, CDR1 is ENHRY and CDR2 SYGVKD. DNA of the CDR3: TGTGCCATCAGTGAGTCTTTGGGGAACACAGGGAGAGGAAACACCATATATTTT. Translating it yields CAISESLGNTGRGNTIYF.

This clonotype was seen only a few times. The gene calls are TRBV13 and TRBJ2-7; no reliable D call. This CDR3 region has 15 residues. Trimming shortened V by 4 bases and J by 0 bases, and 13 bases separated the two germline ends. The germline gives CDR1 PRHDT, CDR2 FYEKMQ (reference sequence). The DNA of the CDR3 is TGTGCCAGCAGCTCCGAACAGCATAGCTCCTACGAGCAGTACTTC. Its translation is CASSSEQHSSYEQYF.

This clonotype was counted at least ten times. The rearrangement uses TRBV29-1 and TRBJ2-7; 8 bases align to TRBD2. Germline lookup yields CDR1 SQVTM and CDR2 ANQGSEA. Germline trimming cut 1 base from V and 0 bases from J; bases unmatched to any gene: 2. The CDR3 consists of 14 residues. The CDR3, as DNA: TGCAGCGTTGAAGTGGGGACTAGCTCCTACGAGCAGTACTTC. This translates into CSVEVGTSSYEQYF.

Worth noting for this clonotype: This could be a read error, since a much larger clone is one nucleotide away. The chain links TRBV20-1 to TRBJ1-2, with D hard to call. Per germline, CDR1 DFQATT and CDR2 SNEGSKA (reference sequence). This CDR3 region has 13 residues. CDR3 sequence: CSAREPSNYGHTF. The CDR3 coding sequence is TGCAGTGCTAGAGAACCCTCTAACTATGGCCACACCTTC.

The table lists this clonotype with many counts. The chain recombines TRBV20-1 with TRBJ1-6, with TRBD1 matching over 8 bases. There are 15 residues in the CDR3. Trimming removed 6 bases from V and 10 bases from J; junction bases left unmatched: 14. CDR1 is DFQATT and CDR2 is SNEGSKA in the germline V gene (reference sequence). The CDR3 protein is CSAREQGDWRSPLHF. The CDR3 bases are TGCAGTGCCCGAGAACAGGGGGATTGGAGATCACCCCTCCACTTT.

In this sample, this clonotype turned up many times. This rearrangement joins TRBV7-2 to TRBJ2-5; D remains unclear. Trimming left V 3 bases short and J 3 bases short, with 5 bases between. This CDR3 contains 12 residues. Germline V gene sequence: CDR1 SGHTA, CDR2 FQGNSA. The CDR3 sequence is CASSFSEETQYF. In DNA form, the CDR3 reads TGTGCCAGCAGCTTCTCGGAAGAGACCCAGTACTTC.

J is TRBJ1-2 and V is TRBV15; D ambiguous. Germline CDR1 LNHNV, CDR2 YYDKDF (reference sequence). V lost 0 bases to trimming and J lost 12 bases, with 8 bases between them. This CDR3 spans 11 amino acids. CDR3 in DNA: TGTGCCACCAGCAGAGATACGGGCAACACCTTC. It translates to CATSRDTGNTF.

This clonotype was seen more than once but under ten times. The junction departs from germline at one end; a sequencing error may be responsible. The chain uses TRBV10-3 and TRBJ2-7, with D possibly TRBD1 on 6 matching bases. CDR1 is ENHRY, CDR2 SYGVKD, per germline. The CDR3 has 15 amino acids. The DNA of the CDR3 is TGTGCCAGCAGTGTTGGACAGCAAGGTGTTTACGAGCAGTACTTC. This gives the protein CASSVGQQGVYEQYF.

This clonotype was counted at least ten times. CDR3 amino acids: CATSDLGGPEYGYTF. CDR3 nucleotide sequence: TGTGCCACCAGTGATTTGGGAGGACCGGAGTATGGCTACACCTTC. V is TRBV24-1 and J is TRBJ1-2; the D is unclear. Germline values: CDR1 KGHDR, CDR2 SFDVKD. Trimming shortened V by 0 bases and J by 5 bases, and 12 bases separated the two germline ends. The CDR3 is 15 amino acids.

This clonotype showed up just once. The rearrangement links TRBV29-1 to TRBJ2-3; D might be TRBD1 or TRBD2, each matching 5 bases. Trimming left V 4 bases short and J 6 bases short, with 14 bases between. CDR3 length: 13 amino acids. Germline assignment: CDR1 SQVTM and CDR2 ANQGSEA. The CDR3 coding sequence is TGCAGCGTTGGACGCTCCGGGGCGGATACGCAGTATTTT. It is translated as CSVGRSGADTQYF.

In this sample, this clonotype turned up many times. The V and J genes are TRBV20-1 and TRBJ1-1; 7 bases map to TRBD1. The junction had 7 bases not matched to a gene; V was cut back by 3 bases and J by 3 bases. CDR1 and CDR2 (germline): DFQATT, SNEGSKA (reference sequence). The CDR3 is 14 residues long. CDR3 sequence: CSASMSRGDTEAFF. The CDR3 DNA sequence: TGCAGTGCTAGTATGTCCAGGGGGGACACTGAAGCTTTCTTT.

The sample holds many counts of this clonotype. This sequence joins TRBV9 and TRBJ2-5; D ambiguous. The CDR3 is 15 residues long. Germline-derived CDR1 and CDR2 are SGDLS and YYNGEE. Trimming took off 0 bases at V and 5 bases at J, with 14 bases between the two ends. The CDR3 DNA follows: TGTGCCAGCAGCGTAGGAACGGAGACGGTGGAGACCCAGTACTTC. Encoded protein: CASSVGTETVETQYF.

In DNA, the CDR3 is TGTGCCAGCAGCTTACTCGGGGGTGGAGAGCAGTACTTC. Its translation is CASSLLGGGEQYF. The rearrangement links TRBV11-2 to TRBJ2-7, with a weak D call TRBD2 (6 bases). V was trimmed by 2 bases and J by 7 bases, leaving 12 bases between them. CDR1 is SGHAT and CDR2 is FQNNGV in the germline V gene. The CDR3 consists of 13 residues. Using reference TRBV11-2 and TRBJ2-7 for the parts outside the CDR3, the full variable domain is EAGVAQSPRYKIIEKRQSVAFWCNPISGHATLYWYQQILGQGPKLLIQFQNNGVVDDSQLPKDRFSAERLKGVDSTLKIQPAKLEDSAVYLCASSLLGGGEQYFGPGTRLTVT.

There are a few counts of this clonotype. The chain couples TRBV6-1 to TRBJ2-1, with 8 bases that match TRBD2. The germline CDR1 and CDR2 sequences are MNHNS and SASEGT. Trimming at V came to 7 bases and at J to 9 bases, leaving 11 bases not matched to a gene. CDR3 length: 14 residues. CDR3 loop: CASKVPGLVGEQFF. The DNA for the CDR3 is TGTGCCAGCAAGGTGCCGGGACTAGTAGGTGAGCAGTTCTTC.

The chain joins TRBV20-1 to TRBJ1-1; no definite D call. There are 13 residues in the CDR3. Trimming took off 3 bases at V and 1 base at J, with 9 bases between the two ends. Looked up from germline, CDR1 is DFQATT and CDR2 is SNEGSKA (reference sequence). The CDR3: CSAREDRNTEAFF. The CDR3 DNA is TGCAGTGCTAGGGAAGATAGGAACACTGAAGCTTTCTTT.

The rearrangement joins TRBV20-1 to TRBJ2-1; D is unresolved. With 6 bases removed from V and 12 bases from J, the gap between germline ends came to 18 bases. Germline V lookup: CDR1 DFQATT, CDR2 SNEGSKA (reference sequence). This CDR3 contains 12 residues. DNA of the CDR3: TGCAGTGCCACCCGAACTTGGGTAACGCAGTTCTTC. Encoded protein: CSATRTWVTQFF.

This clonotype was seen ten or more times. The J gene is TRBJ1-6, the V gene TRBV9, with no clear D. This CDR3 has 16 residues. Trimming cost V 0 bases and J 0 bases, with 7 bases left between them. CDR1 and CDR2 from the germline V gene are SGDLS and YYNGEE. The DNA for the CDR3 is TGTGCCAGCAGCGTAGATTCCAGCTCCTATAATTCACCCCTCCACTTT. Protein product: CASSVDSSSYNSPLHF.

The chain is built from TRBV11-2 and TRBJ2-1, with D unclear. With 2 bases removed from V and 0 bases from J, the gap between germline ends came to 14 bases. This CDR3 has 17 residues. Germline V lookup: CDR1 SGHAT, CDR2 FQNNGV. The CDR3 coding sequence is TGTGCCAGCAGCTTATTTTCCAGCCGGAGCTCCTACAATGAGCAGTTCTTC. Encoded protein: CASSLFSSRSSYNEQFF.

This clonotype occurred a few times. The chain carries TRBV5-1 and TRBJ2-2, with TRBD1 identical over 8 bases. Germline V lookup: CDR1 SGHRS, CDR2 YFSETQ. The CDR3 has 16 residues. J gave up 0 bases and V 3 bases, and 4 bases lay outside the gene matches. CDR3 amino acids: CASSSRQGTNTGELFF. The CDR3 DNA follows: TGCGCCAGCAGCTCGAGACAGGGGACGAACACCGGGGAGCTGTTTTTT.

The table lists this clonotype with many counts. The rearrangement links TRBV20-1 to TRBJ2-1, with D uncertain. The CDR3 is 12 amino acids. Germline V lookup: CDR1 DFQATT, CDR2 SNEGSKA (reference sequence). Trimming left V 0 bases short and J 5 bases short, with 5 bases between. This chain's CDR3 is CSARDLNNEQFF. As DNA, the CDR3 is TGCAGTGCTAGAGATCTCAACAATGAGCAGTTCTTC.